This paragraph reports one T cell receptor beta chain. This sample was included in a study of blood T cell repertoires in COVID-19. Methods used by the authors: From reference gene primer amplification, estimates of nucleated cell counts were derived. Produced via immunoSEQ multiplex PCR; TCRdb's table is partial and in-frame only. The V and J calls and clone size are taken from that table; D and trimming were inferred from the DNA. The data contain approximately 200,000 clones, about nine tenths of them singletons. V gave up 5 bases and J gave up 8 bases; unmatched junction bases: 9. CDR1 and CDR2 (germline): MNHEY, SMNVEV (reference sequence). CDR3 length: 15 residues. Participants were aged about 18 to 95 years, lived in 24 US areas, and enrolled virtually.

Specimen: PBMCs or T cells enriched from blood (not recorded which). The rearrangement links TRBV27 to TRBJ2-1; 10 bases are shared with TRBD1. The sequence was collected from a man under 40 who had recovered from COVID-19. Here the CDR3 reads CASSPTGGGMDEQFF. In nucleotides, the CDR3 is TGTGCCAGCAGTCCGACAGGGGGCGGAATGGATGAGCAGTTCTTC.